One T cell receptor (beta chain) is described in this entry. Its specificity is not known. These data belong to a study of OX40 agonist ivuxolimab in advanced cancers. Study-wide background: Patients assigned to dose escalation were diagnosed with hepatocellular carcinoma, melanoma, renal cell or head and neck cancer. Notes on the study in general: At doses 0.1 to 3.0 mg/kg, CD4+ and CD8+ clones expanded.

Baseline, cycle 4 day 1, and cycle 7 day 1 were the blood sampling points. TCRdb's table, derived via immunoSEQ multiplex PCR, lists solely in-frame clones and lacks some. This table holds 30,000 to 45,000 clones, 70% to 85% found once. V shed 2 bases and J shed 7 bases, with 12 bases lying between them. The germline V gene encodes CDR1 MGHDK and CDR2 SYGVNS. CDR3 length equals 15 residues. The chain uses TRBV25-1 and TRBJ1-6; possible D gene TRBD1, 6 bases. The material was CD4+ or CD8+ T cells sorted from blood, obtained in a trial of the OX40 agonist ivuxolimab. This receptor was obtained from an adult with an advanced solid tumor such as melanoma, head and neck, liver or kidney cancer. The CDR3 DNA sequence: TGTGCCAGCAGTGAACTTGGAGGGGGGAATTCACCCCTCCACTTT. Protein sequence: CASSELGGGNSPLHF. The full variable domain, completed using reference TRBV25-1 and TRBJ1-6, is EADIYQTPRYLVIGTGKKITLECSQTMGHDKMYWYQQDPGMELHLIHYSYGVNSTEKGDLSSESTVSRIRTEHFPLTLESARPSHTSQYLCASSELGGGNSPLHFGNGTRLTVT.